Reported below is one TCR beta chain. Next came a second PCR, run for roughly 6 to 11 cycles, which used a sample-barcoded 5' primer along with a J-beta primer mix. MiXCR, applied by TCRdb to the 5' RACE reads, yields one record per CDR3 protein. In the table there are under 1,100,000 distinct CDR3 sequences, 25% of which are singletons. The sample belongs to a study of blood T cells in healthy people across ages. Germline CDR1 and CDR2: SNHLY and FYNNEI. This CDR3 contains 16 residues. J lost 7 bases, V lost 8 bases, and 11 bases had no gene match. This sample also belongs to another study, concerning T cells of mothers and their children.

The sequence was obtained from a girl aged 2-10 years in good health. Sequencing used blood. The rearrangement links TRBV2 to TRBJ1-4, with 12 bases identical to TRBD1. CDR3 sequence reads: CASSPGTGGAGEKLFF. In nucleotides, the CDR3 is TGTGCCAGCTCTCCCGGGACAGGGGGCGCCGGTGAAAAACTGTTTTTT.